The sequence of this T cell receptor (beta chain) was determined in a study of blood T cell repertoires in COVID-19. TCRdb keeps only in-frame clones here, not all; method: immunoSEQ multiplex PCR. The data show 65,000 to 70,000 clones, about 80% seen once. Germline CDR1 is KGHSH and CDR2 is LQKENI. The CDR3 contains 14 residues. The germline V and J ends were trimmed by 2 bases and 3 bases, with 11 bases remaining between them. The sequence was obtained from a woman aged 55-69 years with acute or convalescent COVID-19. The J gene is TRBJ2-7, the V gene TRBV18, with TRBD1 as a possible D gene (6 bases). The sample consisted of peripheral blood. The CDR3 nucleotides read TGTGCCAGCTCACCAGCACCAGGGGTCTACGAGCAGTACTTC. It is translated as CASSPAPGVYEQYF.